This TCR beta chain was documented in a study of siplizumab effects on memory and regulatory T cells (dated by TCRdb to about 2019). At the level of the whole study: The study looked at the effect of siplizumab, an anti-CD2 antibody, on alloreactive T-cell subsets in allogeneic mixed lymphocyte reactions made from human PBMCs. General study outcomes and caveats: Because sequences below about 10^-5 frequency were poorly captured, only a minor fraction of alloreactive clones could be mapped to unstimulated subsets. The suppressive function of proliferating Tregs from siplizumab cultures was not functionally confirmed. Compared with memory T cells, unstimulated naive T cells appeared more diverse, and naive cells seemed to make a substantial contribution to the alloresponse. Roughly 80-97% of proliferating CD4+ or CD8+ clones could not be assigned a naive or memory phenotype. Siplizumab significantly reduced the cumulative frequency of alloreactive sequences traceable to unstimulated CD4+ memory T cells. In reactions with siplizumab, an average of approximately 69% of mappable alloreactive CD4+ clones were Treg-derived, compared with roughly 30% in control reactions.

Sorted unstimulated T cells, along with proliferating T cells recovered from mixed lymphocyte reactions, underwent TCRbeta CDR3 sequencing. Fresh whole blood from about eleven HLA-typed healthy donors served as the source for isolating PBMCs. Libraries were prepared through the immunoSEQ multiplex PCR assay. The deep sequencing platform assayed approximately 100,000 TCR templates per sample. Genomic DNA extracted from sorted T cells was the material used for TCRbeta CDR3 sequencing. The paper's data handling went like this. The R programming language was used for the clonal analysis of the TCRbeta CDR3 data. Alloreactive CD4+ and CD8+ clones were identified by comparing unstimulated samples to CFSE-low samples taken after the reaction. By matching sequences to the repertoires of sorted unstimulated Treg and non-Treg cells, each alloreactive CD4+ clone was assigned a regulatory or non-regulatory origin. Not all clones reach the TCRdb copy of this immuneACCESS table, which keeps in-frame sequences only. Checked studies attribute under half of the gap to unresolved V genes and leave the rest unexplained. Clone size and V and J calls were adopted from that table, with D and trimming inferred from the DNA. The sample table holds some 100,000 clones, of which 80% to 95% were seen once. The top ten clonotypes cover over 5% of the sample.

Note on this clone: Its antigen is currently not known. One base away there is no much larger clone; base qualities are not given.

The germline V and J ends show losses of 5 bases and 6 bases respectively, and no gene match explains 9 bases of the junction. Taken from cysteine to phenylalanine, the CDR3 has 14 residues. This entry keeps only the CDR3 DNA: 42 bases, framed from base 1. Via the germline V gene, CDR1 is SGHTA and CDR2 FQGTGA. The clonotype originates from a human donor in good health. The rearrangement combines TRBV7-3 with TRBJ2-7; 8 central bases correspond to TRBD2. The sequenced sample consisted of CD8+ T cells sorted from blood. The CDR3 is CASSPAGATSEQYF. The DNA sequence reads TGTGCCAGCAGCCCAGCGGGAGCTACGAGCGAGCAGTACTTC.